The sequence of this T cell receptor beta chain was determined in a study of T cell responses to AZD1222 COVID-19 vaccine. This clone was seen once. Its antigen remains unknown. Repertoires were generated with immunoSEQ multiplex PCR, while TCRdb's copy carries only in-frame clones and drops some. The sample holds roughly 28,000 clones; roughly 90% are singletons and the top ten take over 1%. Findings and caveats of the study: Donors, mostly white British, included more females; clonal diversity was possibly underestimated.

The CDR3 is made up of 15 amino acids. Germline V CDR1 and CDR2: SGHTA, FQGNSA. With 5 bases removed from V and 0 bases from J, the gap between germline ends came to 13 bases. Sequenced material: peripheral blood, taken on day 0 of AZD1222 vaccination. This clonotype was obtained from an adult in good health. The genes are TRBV7-2 and TRBJ1-1; D is unresolved. DNA for the CDR3: TGTGCCAGCAGCATAATCCCCCGGATGAACACTGAAGCTTTCTTT. It encodes CASSIIPRMNTEAFF.